This T cell receptor (beta chain) was recovered during a study of blood T cell repertoires in COVID-19. Study as a whole: Samples came from the United States, Italy and Spain, spanning acute and convalescent COVID-19. PBMCs, B-cell-depleted T cells, or T cells provided the cDNA or gDNA that made up the material.

Worth noting for this clone: This sample includes further DNA sequences coding for the same CDR3.

Profiled with immunoSEQ multiplex PCR; TCRdb holds only in-frame clones, not every one. The table records hundreds of thousands of clones, roughly 82% of them present only once. Germline values: CDR1 SNHLY, CDR2 FYNNEI. Trimming at V came to 6 bases and at J to 7 bases, leaving 3 bases not matched to a gene. The CDR3 runs 14 residues. The source material was peripheral blood. The clonotype originates from a woman of 80 years or more with active or convalescent COVID-19. The rearrangement links TRBV2 to TRBJ1-6, with 10 bases that match TRBD1. The chain's CDR3 is CASSTGQGNSPLHF. CDR3 in DNA: TGTGCCAGCAGCACGGGACAGGGGAATTCACCCCTCCACTTT.